This is a list of T cell receptor beta chains from one sample in a study of cytotoxic CD8 clonotypes in ibrutinib-treated CLL. The data were produced by immunoSEQ multiplex PCR, yet TCRdb's version contains in-frame clones alone and is incomplete. The sample has under 200,000 clones; about 80% are singletons. Sample: PBMCs, taken after 24 months of ibrutinib treatment. These receptors came from a human donor with chronic lymphocytic leukemia. CDR3s include the opening cysteine and the closing phenylalanine or tryptophan. Expanded clones get a size class; other rows say once, few or many, or leave the size out.

>TRBV7-8|once|TRBJ2-3
CASSLETFGHRSTDTQYF
>TRBV5-4|.|TRBJ2-6
CASSLAGQGFGANVLTF
>TRBV7-9|once|TRBJ1-2
CASSLGRNDGYTF
>TRBV25-1|.|TRBJ2-4
CASSESGTGGNIQYF
>TRBV9|.|TRBJ2-5
CASSETSRQETQYF
>TRBV2|few|TRBJ1-5
CASSEMDRGNQPQHF
>TRBV6-4|.|TRBJ1-2
CASSDSWGTNYGYTF
>TRBV27|.|TRBJ1-3
CASSLEGWSGNTIYF
>TRBV6-4|.|TRBJ2-2
CASQLRGATTGELFF
>TRBV5-4|.|TRBJ1-2
CASSLGGAREVNYGYTF
>TRBV12-5|.|TRBJ1-4
CASGRDIANEKLFF
>TRBV19|.|TRBJ2-4
CASSMGQGAGNIQYF
>TRBV30|.|TRBJ2-1
CAWRARGGHNEQFF
>TRBV5-6|.|TRBJ2-1
CASSGGLAGHEQFF
>TRBV28|.|TRBJ2-6
CAITSGGTGANVLTF
>TRBV6-1|.|TRBJ2-4
CASSENGGWAKNIQYF
>TRBV4-3|.|TRBJ1-4
CASSQVGIGAGAKLFF
>TRBV18|.|TRBJ1-1
CASSPDYRANTEAFF
>TRBV9|once|TRBJ1-3
CASSVAPPGQLFSGNTIYF
>TRBV19|.|TRBJ1-2
CASSILRGLQGNYGYTF
>TRBV5-1|.|TRBJ2-5
CASSLVGGETQYF
>TRBV7-2|.|TRBJ2-5
CASSYGLAEETQYF
>TRBV5-1|.|TRBJ2-7
CASSLGQGFQNEQYF
>TRBV7-6|.|TRBJ1-1
CASSETTAYTEAFF
>TRBV2|.|TRBJ2-1
CASRSDRGHQQFF
>TRBV12-5|few|TRBJ1-1
CASGSNPQSTEAFF
>TRBV30|.|TRBJ2-7
CACDLGGGRNYYEQYF
>TRBV30|.|TRBJ2-1
CAWGPGLTYNEQFF
>TRBV6-5|.|TRBJ1-1
CASRPTGRTEAFF
>TRBV14|.|TRBJ2-7
CASSQERYSSYEQYF
>TRBV20-1|.|TRBJ2-7
CSARGSYEQYF
>TRBV30|.|TRBJ2-6
CAWSAGSGANVLTF
>TRBV2|.|TRBJ2-7
CASSEPGRAYEQYF
>TRBV7-9|.|TRBJ1-1
CASSPPWGPMNTEAFF
>TRBV18|.|TRBJ2-5
CASSPKARQETQYF
>TRBV29-1|.|TRBJ1-5
CSVGTGDSQPQHF
>TRBV5-5|.|TRBJ2-7
CASSLIGTTSSYEQYF
>TRBV19|.|TRBJ1-6
CASSIGKGLESPLHF
>TRBV28|.|TRBJ2-7
CASSTNSRDRGNEQYF
>TRBV19|once|TRBJ1-5
CASSFGWGNQPQHF
>TRBV5-6|.|TRBJ1-1
CASSIGTNTYTEAFF
>TRBV4-1|.|TRBJ1-1
CASSHRGGWTEAFF
>TRBV20-1|few|TRBJ1-5
CSAAGDQPQHF
>TRBV6-5|.|TRBJ1-1
CASRLIRGGNTEAFF
>TRBV27|.|TRBJ2-1
CASSFEGLYNEQFF